Below, 2 T cell receptor beta chains from the same sample are listed, as sequenced in a study of cytomegalovirus exposure and HLA in healthy donors. Use of 60 Vbeta and 13 Jbeta primers characterized the PCR. Clones were read by immunoSEQ multiplex PCR, and TCRdb kept only the in-frame ones, dropping some. The sample lists about 200,000 clones, approximately 85% occurring once. Material: PBMCs. These receptors originate from a woman in her forties in good health and CMV-seronegative.

Remarks on this clone: Within the sample, other DNA sequences also encode this same CDR3. CDR3 amino acids: CASSEGGTYNEQFF. In DNA form, the CDR3 reads TGCGCCAGCAGTGAAGGAGGGACTTACAATGAGCAGTTCTTC. J is TRBJ2-1 and V is TRBV10-2; possible D gene TRBD2, 6 bases. This CDR3 is built from 14 residues. Looked up from germline, CDR1 is WSHSY and CDR2 is SAAADI. Trimming shortened V by 3 bases and J by 4 bases, and 10 bases separated the two germline ends.

J is TRBJ1-5 and V is TRBV7-2; D remains unclear. The CDR3 runs 16 residues. Germline CDR1 SGHTA, CDR2 FQGNSA. Trimming removed 5 bases from V and 3 bases from J, with 17 bases in between. The CDR3, as DNA: TGTGCCAGCAGCAAAGAGGTGGAGTACCTCAATCAGCCCCAGCATTTT. This encodes CASSKEVEYLNQPQHF.